A single sample gave rise to the 27 T cell receptor beta chains below, sequenced in a study of blood T cell repertoires in COVID-19. Profiled with immunoSEQ multiplex PCR; TCRdb holds only in-frame clones, not every one. The sample lists around 450,000 clones, nearly 90% seen once, with approximately 2% in the top ten. The sequencing input was PBMCs or T cells enriched from blood (not recorded which). The receptors originated from a woman under 30 with acute COVID-19.

This chain joins TRBV11-3 and TRBJ2-7; D is perhaps TRBD1 (6 bases). Germline V gives CDR1 SGHNT, CDR2 YENEEA. The CDR3 extends over 15 amino acids. Deletions cut 1 base from V and 4 bases from J, with 14 bases between. In nucleotides, the CDR3 is TGTGCCAGCAGCTTAGGGGCAGGGGAGAGGTACGAGCAGTACTTC. The encoded protein is CASSLGAGERYEQYF.

The chain carries TRBV7-2 and TRBJ2-3; 10 bases are a match to TRBD1. With 5 bases clipped from V and 6 bases from J, the junction kept 11 bases outside the gene matches. Germline V lookup: CDR1 SGHTA, CDR2 FQGNSA. This CDR3 is 16 amino acids long. CDR3 protein: CASSPTRRTGGDTQYF. CDR3 bases: TGTGCCAGCAGCCCCACACGACGGACAGGGGGGGATACGCAGTATTTT.

The chain combines TRBV12-3 or TRBV12-4 with TRBJ2-1; the D gene is possibly TRBD2 (6 bases). With 10 bases removed from V and 9 bases from J, the gap between germline ends came to 7 bases. The CDR3 is 9 residues long. The CDR3 nucleotides are TGTGCCACCGGGGGTGAGCAGTTCTTC. It yields the protein CATGGEQFF.

Here the CDR3 reads CASRQDRIRGGELFF. The CDR3 nucleotides read TGTGCCAGCAGGCAAGATCGTATCAGGGGTGGGGAGCTGTTTTTT. This sequence joins TRBV11-3 and TRBJ2-2; TRBD1 is a possible D gene (6 bases). Trimming pared 6 bases from V and 8 bases from J, leaving 19 bases between. The CDR3 is 15 residues long. From germline, CDR1 is SGHNT and CDR2 YENEEA.

The V and J genes are TRBV10-3 and TRBJ1-2, with a tentative D call TRBD1 (5 bases). CDR3 length: 16 amino acids. Trimming removed 0 bases from V and 4 bases from J, with 15 bases in between. CDR1 ENHRY and CDR2 SYGVKD come from the germline V gene. This chain's CDR3 is CAISESLGQGSYGYTF. In DNA form, the CDR3 reads TGTGCCATCAGTGAGTCCCTCGGCCAGGGTAGCTATGGCTACACCTTC.

This sequence joins TRBV7-8 and TRBJ1-5; D call uncertain. V was pared by 1 base and J by 1 base, with 17 bases between. This CDR3 is 18 amino acids long. From germline, CDR1 is SGHVS and CDR2 FQNEAQ. The CDR3, as DNA: TGTGCCAGCAGCTTAGATCGATTTCCGGGGATCAGCAATCAGCCCCAGCATTTT. Protein product: CASSLDRFPGISNQPQHF.

This clone turned up a few times. V usage is TRBV18 and J usage is TRBJ1-2; a weak D match, TRBD1 (6 bases). The length of the CDR3 is 15 residues. Germline loops: CDR1 KGHSH, CDR2 LQKENI. The V gene lost 1 base and the J gene lost 2 bases, with 11 bases spanning the gap. The CDR3 loop reads CASSPRPRGNYGYTF. The DNA of the CDR3 is TGTGCCAGCTCACCACGACCGAGGGGGAACTATGGCTACACCTTC. The complete variable domain, with remaining parts taken from reference TRBV18 and TRBJ1-2, reads NAGVMQNPRHLVRRRGQEARLRCSPMKGHSHVYWYRQLPEEGLKFMVYLQKENIIDESGMPKERFSAEFPKEGPSILRIQQVVRGDSAAYFCASSPRPRGNYGYTFGSGTRLTVV.

This clone was seen once. The chain employs TRBV29-1 and TRBJ2-7; D possibly corresponds to TRBD2 (5 bases). Germline V gene data show CDR1 as SQVTM and CDR2 as ANQGSEA. Trimming removed 4 bases at V and 6 bases at J, with 13 bases between. The CDR3 contains 12 residues. The CDR3: CSVGPGDREQYF. DNA for the CDR3: TGCAGCGTTGGCCCCGGGGATCGCGAGCAGTACTTC.

As regards this clone: The sample has other DNA sequences that encode this CDR3 too. The genes are TRBV18 and TRBJ2-5, with TRBD1 identical over 11 bases. Germline loops: CDR1 KGHSH, CDR2 LQKENI. The length of the CDR3 is 15 residues. Germline trimming cut 6 bases from V and 5 bases from J; bases unmatched to any gene: 8. CDR3 loop: CASSPRDRGLETQYF. DNA of the CDR3: TGTGCCAGCTCCCCAAGGGACAGGGGGTTGGAGACCCAGTACTTC.

J is TRBJ1-1 and V is TRBV19; D gene ambiguous. The CDR3 length is 13 residues. Germline V gene lookup returns CDR1 LNHDA and CDR2 SQIVND (reference sequence). Trimming shortened V by 4 bases and J by 1 base, and 7 bases separated the two germline ends. The CDR3 DNA follows: TGTGCCAGTAGTACCCAGGCGAACACTGAAGCTTTCTTT. Residues: CASSTQANTEAFF. Looking up the rest from reference TRBV19 and TRBJ1-1 gives the full variable domain: DGGITQSPKYLFRKEGQNVTLSCEQNLNHDAMYWYRQDPGQGLRLIYYSQIVNDFQKGDIAEGYSVSREKKESFPLTVTSAQKNPTAFYLCASSTQANTEAFFGQGTRLTVV.

This clone was recorded a few times. J is TRBJ1-4 and V is TRBV9; D remains ambiguous. Per germline, CDR1 SGDLS and CDR2 YYNGEE. The CDR3 loop spans 15 amino acids. With 3 bases removed from V and 5 bases from J, the gap between germline ends came to 14 bases. This chain's CDR3 is CASSEMTGKNEKLFF. The CDR3 region has the DNA TGTGCCAGCAGCGAGATGACGGGGAAGAATGAAAAACTGTTTTTT.

The V gene is TRBV13, the J gene TRBJ2-7; D is possibly TRBD2 (6 bases). V was clipped by 4 bases and J by 3 bases, with 16 bases between them. This CDR3 is built from 15 residues. CDR1 is PRHDT and CDR2 is FYEKMQ in the germline V gene (reference sequence). The CDR3 DNA sequence: TGTGCCAGCAGCTCCAACGGGAGAAACTTCTACGAGCAGTACTTC. Protein sequence: CASSSNGRNFYEQYF.

The chain couples TRBV6-5 to TRBJ1-5; D not certain. This CDR3 spans 15 amino acids. Germline CDR1 and CDR2: MNHEY and SVGAGI. V was trimmed by 2 bases and J by 7 bases, leaving 15 bases between them. The CDR3 DNA reads TGTGCCAGCAGTTACAGCGGGGTAGGGAGGCAGCCCCAGCATTTT. This gives the protein CASSYSGVGRQPQHF.

The chain carries TRBV27 and TRBJ2-3, with D tentatively TRBD1 (6 bases). V was clipped by 5 bases and J by 4 bases, with 10 bases between them. CDR1 is MNHEY and CDR2 is SMNVEV in the germline V gene (reference sequence). The CDR3 is 13 amino acids. The CDR3: CASSREGADTQYF. In DNA, the CDR3 is TGTGCCAGCAGTCGAGAGGGGGCAGATACGCAGTATTTT.

This clone was seen a few times. The genes are TRBV7-2 and TRBJ1-1; D might be TRBD1 (6 bases). Trimming stripped 4 bases from V and 6 bases from J, with 12 bases between. Germline loops: CDR1 SGHTA, CDR2 FQGNSA. This CDR3 contains 13 residues. CDR3 nucleotide sequence: TGTGCCAGCAGCTCCCAACAGGGACCTGAAGCTTTCTTT. Translating gives CASSSQQGPEAFF.

This rearrangement joins TRBV10-3 to TRBJ1-1; 7 nucleotides align to TRBD1. Germline trimming cut 6 bases from V and 1 base from J; bases unmatched to any gene: 2. Per the germline V gene, CDR1 is ENHRY and CDR2 is SYGVKD. The CDR3 length is 13 residues. The CDR3 sequence: CAIRGQQNTEAFF. DNA for the CDR3: TGTGCCATCAGGGGACAGCAGAACACTGAAGCTTTCTTT.

The rearrangement links TRBV10-3 to TRBJ2-7, with 14 bases lining up with TRBD2. Germline lookup yields CDR1 ENHRY and CDR2 SYGVKD. The V segment lost 9 bases and the J segment 3 bases; nucleotides outside the gene matches: 4. The CDR3 spans 14 residues. The CDR3 DNA reads as TGTGCCATTGGGACTAGCGGGGGTCGCTACGAGCAGTACTTC. Translating gives CAIGTSGGRYEQYF.

The V and J genes are TRBV29-1 and TRBJ1-4; 12 nucleotides match TRBD1. The CDR3 has 13 residues. The V segment lost 4 bases and the J segment 8 bases; nucleotides outside the gene matches: 2. From germline, CDR1 is SQVTM and CDR2 ANQGSEA. The CDR3 bases are TGCAGCGTTGGGGACAGGGGGCACGAAAAACTGTTTTTT. Translating it yields CSVGDRGHEKLFF.

The chain recombines TRBV11-2 with TRBJ2-7; maybe TRBD1 (5 bases). V lost 2 bases, J lost 5 bases, and 7 bases lay in between. The CDR3 has 12 amino acids. Germline V gene data show CDR1 as SGHAT and CDR2 as FQNNGV. Here the CDR3 DNA reads TGTGCCAGCAGCTTACAAGGGGACGAGCAGTACTTC. Its protein is CASSLQGDEQYF.

The gene calls are TRBV11-2 and TRBJ1-5; D is unclear. Germline V gene lookup returns CDR1 SGHAT and CDR2 FQNNGV. Trimming shortened V by 5 bases and J by 6 bases, and 17 bases separated the two germline ends. The CDR3 has 15 amino acids. Written as DNA, the CDR3 is TGTGCCAGCAGCCAAGGTGGCGGTTTGGGTCAGCCCCAGCATTTT. Translating gives CASSQGGGLGQPQHF.

This clone showed up just once. The chain employs TRBV4-1 and TRBJ1-3; D uncertain. Germline V gene lookup returns CDR1 MGHRA and CDR2 YSYEKL. The CDR3 is 16 residues long. The V and J ends lost 2 bases and 0 bases respectively, with 11 bases between them. The CDR3 sequence is CASSQIREPSGNTIYF. In DNA, the CDR3 is TGCGCCAGCAGCCAAATTCGGGAACCCTCTGGAAACACCATATATTTT.

This clone appeared a single time. The V gene is TRBV27, the J gene TRBJ2-7; 9 positions agree with TRBD2. The junction had 8 bases not matched to a gene; V was cut back by 8 bases and J by 3 bases. The germline V gene has CDR1 MNHEY and CDR2 SMNVEV (reference sequence). The CDR3 sequence is 14 residues long. The chain's CDR3 is CASSLGGRVYEQYF. In nucleotides, the CDR3 is TGTGCCAGCTCCCTGGGCGGGAGGGTCTACGAGCAGTACTTC.

This chain uses TRBV12-3 or TRBV12-4 with TRBJ2-1; the D gene is possibly TRBD2 (6 bases). The CDR3 length is 13 residues. Trimming stripped 6 bases from V and 8 bases from J, with 14 bases between. CDR3 loop: CASRGTGFDEQFF. CDR3 DNA sequence: TGTGCCAGCAGAGGGACTGGCTTCGATGAGCAGTTCTTC.

The chain has TRBV4-3 and TRBJ2-1, with 12 bases lining up with TRBD2. J was trimmed by 8 bases and V by 4 bases; bases with no gene match: 9. The germline V gene has CDR1 LGHNA and CDR2 YSLEER. CDR3 length equals 16 residues. The DNA of the CDR3 is TGCGCCAGCAGCCCAGATACTAGCGGGAGGAGTCATGAGCAGTTCTTC. Translation: CASSPDTSGRSHEQFF.

The chain carries TRBV10-3 and TRBJ2-5; a possible D gene is TRBD2 (6 bases). The CDR3 has 13 residues. V was shortened by 10 bases and J by 5 bases, with 17 bases between the two germline ends. Germline V CDR1 and CDR2: ENHRY, SYGVKD. The CDR3 reads CATTTSRGETQYF. As DNA, the CDR3 is TGTGCCACCACAACTAGCCGGGGGGAGACCCAGTACTTC.

This rearrangement joins TRBV6-2 or TRBV6-3 to TRBJ2-1, with 10 bases identical to TRBD1. This CDR3 is 14 amino acids long. CDR1 is MNHEY and CDR2 is SVGEGT in the germline V gene. Germline trimming cut 5 bases from V and 3 bases from J; bases unmatched to any gene: 1. The CDR3 DNA reads TGTGCCAGCAGTCGGACAGGGGGCTACAATGAGCAGTTCTTC. This sequence encodes CASSRTGGYNEQFF.

The rearrangement joins TRBV6-5 to TRBJ1-2; the D gene is possibly TRBD1 (5 bases). Germline assignment: CDR1 MNHEY and CDR2 SVGAGI. The CDR3 extends over 13 amino acids. Trimming removed 6 bases at V and 4 bases at J, with 12 bases between. The CDR3 sequence is CASRGRASYGYTF. Written as DNA, the CDR3 is TGTGCCAGCAGGGGCAGGGCCTCCTATGGCTACACCTTC.